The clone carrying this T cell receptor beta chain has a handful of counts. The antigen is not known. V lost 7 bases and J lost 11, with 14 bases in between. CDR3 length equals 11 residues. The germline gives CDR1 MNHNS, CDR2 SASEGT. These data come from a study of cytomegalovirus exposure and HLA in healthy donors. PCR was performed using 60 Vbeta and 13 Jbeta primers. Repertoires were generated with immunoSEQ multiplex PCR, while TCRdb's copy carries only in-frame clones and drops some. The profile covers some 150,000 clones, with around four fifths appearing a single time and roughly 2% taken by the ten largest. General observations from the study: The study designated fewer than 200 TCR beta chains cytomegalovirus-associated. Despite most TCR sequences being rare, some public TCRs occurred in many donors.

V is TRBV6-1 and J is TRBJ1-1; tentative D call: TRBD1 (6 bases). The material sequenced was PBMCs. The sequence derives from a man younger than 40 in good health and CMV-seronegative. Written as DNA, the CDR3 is TGTGCCAGCATGGGAGACAGGCACGCTTTCTTT. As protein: CASMGDRHAFF.